One T cell receptor beta chain is described in this entry. Its antigen is not identified. The CDR3 has 11 amino acids. The V end was cut by 4 bases, the J end by 9 bases, with 9 bases between. Germline V gene data show CDR1 as MNHEY and CDR2 as SVGAGI. This sample was taken from a study of identical twins. Regarding the study as a whole: Excess twin sharing in beta out-of-frame sequences was weaker. The study found excess low generation probability among twin-shared out-of-frame alpha sequences.

Healthy Caucasian individuals made up all the donors. A universal primer site was added by template switching, and unique molecular identifiers were carried by the cDNA. One entry per CDR3 protein, called by TCRdb with MiXCR from the 5' RACE reads. The data contain 300,000 to 400,000 distinct CDR3 sequences, around 12% of them singletons. The same data also contributed to another study, on yellow fever vaccine responses in identical twins.

Sequenced input: CD8+ T cells sorted from blood. This sequence joins TRBV6-5 and TRBJ1-1; no definite D call. The origin of this receptor is a woman under 30 in good health. DNA for the CDR3: TGTGCCAGCAGTTTTGGCCCGCAAGCTTTCTTT. Its translation: CASSFGPQAFF.